These T cell receptor beta chains were read from a single sample in a study of blood T cell repertoires in COVID-19. Data came from immunoSEQ multiplex PCR; TCRdb stores just in-frame clones and leaves some out. The data hold some 20,000 clones, with 82% observed a single time. The sample consisted of peripheral blood. The receptors were gathered from a human donor in a cohort sampled during active COVID-19. Each CDR3 is given with its conserved first and last residue. A D gene is named only where the DNA matches it firmly. Some rows have no size entry. The others give once, few or many, or a class for an expanded clone.

>TRBV9|-|15|-|TRBJ1-1
TGTGCCAGCAGCGTAGAGGGGGGAGGGACCACTGAAGCTTTCTTT
CASSVEGGGTTEAFF
>TRBV6-5|-|15|TRBD2|TRBJ2-7
TGTGCCAGCAGTTACACTAGCGGGAGCTCCTACGAGCAGTACTTC
CASSYTSGSSYEQYF
>TRBV19|-|20|TRBD1|TRBJ2-6
TGTGCCAGTAGTACCCAGACCCTAAGGACAGGGCTAAATGGGGCCAACGTCCTGACTTTC
CASSTQTLRTGLNGANVLTF
>TRBV30|-|15|-|TRBJ2-2
TGTGCCTGGTTAGATACGACTACCTACACCGGGGAGCTGTTTTTT
CAWLDTTTYTGELFF
>TRBV6-5|-|15|TRBD2|TRBJ2-7
TGTGCCAGCAGACCGGTGGGGGAGGGAACCTACGAGCAGTACTTC
CASRPVGEGTYEQYF
>TRBV29-1|-|13|TRBD1|TRBJ2-7
TGCAGCGTTGAGAGGGACAGGGGCCACGAGCAGTACTTC
CSVERDRGHEQYF
>TRBV27|once|15|TRBD1|TRBJ1-4
TGTGCCAGCAGTTCCTTTAGGACAGGGACTGAAAAACTGTTTTTT
CASSSFRTGTEKLFF
>TRBV5-1|-|14|-|TRBJ2-7
TGCGCCAGCAGCCCGTCGACAGGATCCTACGAGCAGTACTTC
CASSPSTGSYEQYF
>TRBV6-2/TRBV6-3|-|15|-|TRBJ2-1
TGTGCCAGCAGTCCCCCGGATAGCGGTGGGGTTGAGCAGTTCTTC
CASSPPDSGGVEQFF
>TRBV7-8|-|11|-|TRBJ2-7
TGTGCCAGCGGGCTTGGTTACGAGCAGTACTTC
CASGLGYEQYF
>TRBV28|few|19|TRBD2|TRBJ2-3
TGTGCCAGCAGTTTACCCAGACTAGCGGGAGGTTTCAGGAGGGATACGCAGTATTTT
CASSLPRLAGGFRRDTQYF
>TRBV11-3|-|18|TRBD2|TRBJ2-1
TGTGCCAGCAGCTTAGAAAGCGGCCGGGGGGGGTGGTACAATGAGCAGTTCTTC
CASSLESGRGGWYNEQFF
>TRBV5-1|-|18|-|TRBJ2-1
TGCGCCAGCAGCTTGGGATCCCCAGGGGATTGGTCCTACAATGAGCAGTTCTTC
CASSLGSPGDWSYNEQFF
>TRBV6-5|-|16|-|TRBJ2-4
TGTGCCAGCAGTTACTCATGGAGACCCCCGAAAAACATTCAGTACTTC
CASSYSWRPPKNIQYF
>TRBV2|-|12|-|TRBJ1-2
TGTGCCATTCCAGGGATTAACTATGGCTACACCTTC
CAIPGINYGYTF
>TRBV6-5|-|15|-|TRBJ1-6
TGTGCCAGCAGTTTGAGGGAACTGAGAAATTCACCCCTCCACTTT
CASSLRELRNSPLHF
>TRBV24-1|-|13|TRBD2|TRBJ2-7
TGTGCCACCAGTGACGGTAGCGGGAACGAGCAGTACTTC
CATSDGSGNEQYF
>TRBV7-8|-|15|TRBD2|TRBJ2-3
TGTGCCAGCAGCTTGGCTAGCGGGAGAGCCGATACGCAGTATTTT
CASSLASGRADTQYF
>TRBV28|-|14|TRBD1|TRBJ1-4
TGTGCCAGCAACCAGGGGGCAATAGGGGAAAAACTGTTTTTT
CASNQGAIGEKLFF
>TRBV18|once|12|-|TRBJ1-6
TGTGCCAGCTCACCGGCAGGTACACCCCTCCACTTT
CASSPAGTPLHF
>TRBV6-5|-|15|TRBD1|TRBJ2-7
TGTGCCAGCAGTTACCGGGACAGGGGGCTCTACGAGCAGTACTTC
CASSYRDRGLYEQYF
>TRBV28|once|17|-|TRBJ1-5
TGTGCCAGCAGTCCCTCTGTGGCAAAGGGGGTTCGACAGCCCCAGCATTTT
CASSPSVAKGVRQPQHF
>TRBV13|-|16|TRBD2|TRBJ2-3
TGTGCCAGCAACATAGGGGCTAGCGGCAACACAGATACGCAGTATTTT
CASNIGASGNTDTQYF
>TRBV6-4|few|15|-|TRBJ2-3
TGTGCCAGCAGTGACGGCAGAGGGAGCACAGATACGCAGTATTTT
CASSDGRGSTDTQYF
>TRBV19|-|15|TRBD1|TRBJ1-2
TGTGCCAGTAGTAATCCGCCGGGACAGGGACAAGGCTACACCTTC
CASSNPPGQGQGYTF